The present T cell receptor (beta chain) was sequenced within a study of blood T cell repertoires in COVID-19. The overall study: The study drew acute and convalescent COVID-19 samples from the United States, Italy and Spain. PBMCs, B-cell-depleted T cells, or T cells provided the cDNA or gDNA that made up the material.

Generated by immunoSEQ multiplex PCR, the TCRdb table keeps only in-frame clones and is missing some. This sample yields 300,000 to 450,000 clones, of which 75% to 90% are seen a single time; roughly 3.7% belongs to the top ten. This clonotype was sampled from a woman younger than 30 with acute or convalescent COVID-19. Sequencing used peripheral blood.

CDR3 sequence reads: CASSLVSGRYNEQFF. For the CDR3, the DNA is TGTGCCAGCAGCTTAGTTAGCGGGAGATACAATGAGCAGTTCTTC. The rearrangement links TRBV7-9 to TRBJ2-1; 9 bases agree with TRBD2. Germline CDR1 and CDR2: SEHNR and FQNEAQ (reference sequence). This CDR3 is built from 15 residues. V dropped 1 base and J dropped 4; count of bases not matched to a gene: 2.